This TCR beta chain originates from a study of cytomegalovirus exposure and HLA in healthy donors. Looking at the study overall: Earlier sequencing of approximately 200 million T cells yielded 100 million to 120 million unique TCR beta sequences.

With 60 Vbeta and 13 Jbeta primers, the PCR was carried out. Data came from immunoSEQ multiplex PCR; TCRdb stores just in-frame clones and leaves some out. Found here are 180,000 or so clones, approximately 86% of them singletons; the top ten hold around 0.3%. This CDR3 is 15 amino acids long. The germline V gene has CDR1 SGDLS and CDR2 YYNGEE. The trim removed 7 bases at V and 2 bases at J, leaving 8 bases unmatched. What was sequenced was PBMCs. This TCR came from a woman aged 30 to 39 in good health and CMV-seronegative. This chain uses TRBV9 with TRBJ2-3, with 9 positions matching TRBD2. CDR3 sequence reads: CASSELAGFTDTQYF. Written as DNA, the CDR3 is TGTGCCAGCTCAGAACTAGCGGGTTTCACAGATACGCAGTATTTT.